These T cell receptor beta chains were read from a single sample in a study of CD8+ T cells in alopecia areata. The protocol was immunoSEQ multiplex PCR, while the TCRdb copy is restricted to in-frame clones and leaves out a portion. The sample has about 100,000 clones; 50% to 60% are singletons. The input for sequencing was CD8+ T cells sorted from blood, taken at approximately week 60, from a patient treated with tofacitinib. All receptors derive from a human donor with alopecia areata. CDR3s include the opening cysteine and the closing phenylalanine or tryptophan. Each record gives: CDR3 length, clone size, V gene, J gene, D gene, CDR3 protein, CDR3 DNA. D genes are given only for firm matches. Only some rows state a clone size, as once, few, many or a class for expanded clones.

14,few,TRBV28,TRBJ1-5,.,CASSWVDGNQPQHF,TGTGCCAGCAGTTGGGTGGATGGCAATCAGCCCCAGCATTTT
15,.,TRBV6-5,TRBJ2-5,TRBD1,CASSSQGASQETQYF,TGTGCCAGCAGTTCACAGGGGGCCAGCCAAGAGACCCAGTACTTC
11,.,TRBV27,TRBJ2-1,.,CASSFQSEQFF,TGTGCCAGCAGTTTTCAGAGCGAGCAGTTCTTC
15,.,TRBV27,TRBJ2-5,TRBD1,CASSVSTGLRETQYF,TGTGCCAGCAGTGTCTCGACAGGGTTACGGGAGACCCAGTACTTC
13,.,TRBV13,TRBJ2-5,.,CASSLGRTETQYF,TGTGCCAGCAGCTTGGGTCGTACAGAGACCCAGTACTTC
17,few,TRBV29-1,TRBJ1-2,.,CSVAELLPGREVYGYTF,TGCAGCGTTGCTGAACTTCTACCGGGACGGGAGGTCTATGGCTACACCTTC
16,.,TRBV6-4,TRBJ2-7,.,CASSDTPGGSIYEQYF,TGTGCCAGCAGTGATACGCCCGGGGGATCTATCTACGAGCAGTACTTC
15,few,TRBV4-2,TRBJ2-4,.,CASSPHLWGKNIQYF,TGTGCCAGCAGCCCTCACCTGTGGGGCAAAAACATTCAGTACTTC
15,.,TRBV18,TRBJ2-5,TRBD1,CASSPRDRGRETQYF,TGTGCCAGCTCACCCCGGGACAGGGGGCGAGAGACCCAGTACTTC
16,.,TRBV9,TRBJ2-5,TRBD2,CASSVGLAGSQETQYF,TGTGCCAGCAGCGTAGGACTAGCGGGGAGCCAAGAGACCCAGTACTTC
16,.,TRBV5-1,TRBJ2-3,.,CASSLTGNPGPDTQYF,TGCGCCAGCAGCTTGACAGGGAACCCCGGGCCAGATACGCAGTATTTT
15,.,TRBV5-1,TRBJ2-1,.,CASSIGTVNRNEQFF,TGCGCCAGCAGCATTGGGACGGTGAATCGCAATGAGCAGTTCTTC
12,.,TRBV6-1,TRBJ1-4,.,CASGWYSEKLFF,TGTGCCAGCGGCTGGTACTCTGAAAAACTGTTTTTT
17,.,TRBV7-9,TRBJ2-7,TRBD1,CASSPSTGGGSSYEQYF,TGTGCCAGCAGCCCAAGTACAGGGGGTGGCAGCTCCTACGAGCAGTACTTC
17,.,TRBV4-1,TRBJ2-1,TRBD1,CASSQIATGQGAGEQFF,TGCGCCAGCAGCCAGATAGCGACGGGACAGGGGGCTGGTGAGCAGTTCTTC
11,.,TRBV11-2,TRBJ2-7,.,CASSQDYEQYF,TGTGCCAGCAGTCAAGACTACGAGCAGTACTTC
13,.,TRBV5-1,TRBJ2-1,TRBD1,CASSLDRGNEQFF,TGCGCCAGCAGCTTAGACAGGGGGAATGAGCAGTTCTTC
15,.,TRBV10-1,TRBJ2-7,.,CASSESGPPWNEQYF,TGCGCCAGCAGTGAGTCAGGTCCTCCGTGGAACGAGCAGTACTTC
14,few,TRBV7-9,TRBJ2-3,TRBD1,CASSWGQQGDTQYF,TGTGCCAGCAGTTGGGGACAGCAGGGGGATACGCAGTATTTT
13,.,TRBV30,TRBJ1-2,TRBD1,CAWGQGTNYGYTF,TGTGCCTGGGGACAGGGAACTAACTATGGCTACACCTTC
12,.,TRBV2,TRBJ2-7,TRBD2,CASSQGLAEQYF,TGTGCCAGCAGCCAAGGACTAGCCGAGCAGTACTTC
13,few,TRBV29-1,TRBJ1-1,.,CSVEDRGDTEAFF,TGCAGCGTTGAAGATCGGGGAGACACTGAAGCTTTCTTT
14,.,TRBV5-1,TRBJ1-6,.,CASSLSASHSPLHF,TGCGCCAGCAGCTTGAGTGCCAGCCATTCACCCCTCCACTTT
13,.,TRBV6-1,TRBJ2-7,.,CASSEGGIYEQYF,TGTGCCAGCAGTGAAGGGGGCATCTACGAGCAGTACTTC
14,.,TRBV6-5,TRBJ2-7,TRBD2,CASSLAGGYYEQYF,TGTGCCAGCAGTCTAGCGGGGGGTTACTACGAGCAGTACTTC
15,few,TRBV13,TRBJ2-7,.,CASSSSPRASYEQYF,TGTGCCAGCAGCTCCTCCCCGAGGGCCTCCTACGAGCAGTACTTC
17,once,TRBV5-8,TRBJ1-1,.,CASSVGTSQGGDTEAFF,TGTGCCAGCAGCGTGGGGACCTCGCAGGGTGGGGACACTGAAGCTTTCTTT
13,.,TRBV2,TRBJ1-1,TRBD1,CASRGTGETEAFF,TGTGCCAGCAGGGGGACAGGGGAGACTGAAGCTTTCTTT
14,few,TRBV13,TRBJ2-7,TRBD2,CASSPSGGAYEQYF,TGTGCCAGCAGCCCGAGCGGGGGGGCCTACGAGCAGTACTTC
13,.,TRBV29-1,TRBJ1-2,.,CSVDRRGAYGYTF,TGCAGCGTTGATCGCAGGGGTGCCTATGGCTACACCTTC
15,few,TRBV7-3,TRBJ1-2,.,CASSLTAGDNYGYTF,TGTGCCAGCAGCTTAACGGCAGGGGATAACTATGGCTACACCTTC
16,few,TRBV2,TRBJ2-7,.,CASSGPRGGRLNEQYF,TGTGCCAGCAGTGGTCCCCGAGGGGGTAGGCTAAACGAGCAGTACTTC
15,.,TRBV27,TRBJ2-3,TRBD1,CASSLSDRVTDTQYF,TGTGCCAGCAGTTTATCGGACAGGGTTACAGATACGCAGTATTTT
19,few,TRBV13,TRBJ2-1,.,CASSPGRTKGTRSYNEQFF,TGTGCCAGCAGCCCAGGACGCACCAAAGGGACCCGCTCCTACAATGAGCAGTTCTTC
12,.,TRBV19,TRBJ1-1,.,CASSPANTEAFF,TGTGCCAGTAGCCCAGCGAACACTGAAGCTTTCTTT
17,many,TRBV7-6,TRBJ2-1,TRBD2,CASGWGASGTKLNEQFF,TGTGCCAGCGGATGGGGCGCTAGCGGGACCAAACTCAATGAGCAGTTCTTC
15,.,TRBV6-5,TRBJ2-7,.,CASSYSNGLVDEQYF,TGTGCCAGCAGTTACTCGAATGGGTTGGTGGACGAGCAGTACTTC
14,.,TRBV19,TRBJ1-3,.,CASSISDGGNTIYF,TGTGCCAGTAGTATCTCCGACGGCGGAAACACCATATATTTT
16,.,TRBV7-6,TRBJ2-1,TRBD1,CASSSTGTVFYNEQFF,TGTGCCAGCAGCTCCACCGGGACAGTTTTCTACAATGAGCAGTTCTTC
16,.,TRBV19,TRBJ1-5,.,CASIGAAGHVHQPQHF,TGTGCCAGTATAGGGGCGGCAGGGCATGTCCATCAGCCCCAGCATTTT
17,once,TRBV12-1,TRBJ2-5,.,CASSFTARLAGRETQYF,TGTGCCAGCAGCTTCACGGCAAGACTAGCGGGGAGAGAGACCCAGTACTTC
14,.,TRBV30,TRBJ2-3,TRBD1,CAWWDRGFTDTQYF,TGTGCCTGGTGGGACAGGGGGTTCACAGATACGCAGTATTTT
16,few,TRBV13,TRBJ1-1,.,CASSLGLPGEGIEAFF,TGTGCCAGCAGCTTAGGGTTGCCAGGGGAGGGGATTGAAGCTTTCTTT
17,.,TRBV18,TRBJ2-7,.,CASSSLIRDRGGYEQYF,TGTGCCAGCTCATCCCTTATACGGGACCGAGGGGGCTACGAGCAGTACTTC
13,.,TRBV7-3,TRBJ2-3,.,CASSPGGVDTQYF,TGTGCCAGCAGCCCGGGGGGCGTAGATACGCAGTATTTT
16,.,TRBV6-4,TRBJ2-1,.,CASSDSPLSSYNEQFF,TGTGCCAGCAGTGACTCGCCACTGAGCTCCTACAATGAGCAGTTCTTC
11,.,TRBV27,TRBJ2-7,.,CASTSGAEQYF,TGTGCCAGCACATCCGGAGCCGAGCAGTACTTC
14,.,TRBV7-9,TRBJ1-1,.,CASSLEGVNTEAFF,TGTGCCAGCAGCTTAGAGGGGGTGAACACTGAAGCTTTCTTT